These 20 T cell receptor beta chains share one sample of origin, sequenced in a study of T cells and copy number aberrations in small-cell lung cancer. Assay: immunoSEQ multiplex PCR; the TCRdb copy retains only in-frame clones and omits some. The data show about 6,600 clones, with 76% seen just once and about 9% held by the top ten. Material: normal tissue next to the tumor. Source of these receptors: a woman aged 70 to 79 with small cell lung cancer. Some clones in this sample may be carry-over from other donors' samples.

Only a few counts were recorded for this clone. This same CDR3 is encoded by further DNA sequences in the sample. The V and J genes are TRBV29-1 and TRBJ2-5; 11 positions match TRBD2. CDR3 length: 13 residues. Looked up from germline, CDR1 is SQVTM and CDR2 is ANQGSEA. V trimming: 6 bases; J trimming: 9 bases; junction bases outside the gene matches: 9. The CDR3 spells CSVGLAGGRAQYF. DNA for the CDR3: TGCAGCGTAGGGCTAGCGGGAGGAAGGGCCCAGTACTTC. Complete variable domain (other parts from reference TRBV29-1 and TRBJ2-5): SAVISQKPSRDICQRGTSLTIQCQVDSQVTMMFWYRQQPGQSLTLIATANQGSEATYESGFVIDKFPISRPNLTFSTLTVSNMSPEDSSIYLCSVGLAGGRAQYFGPGTRLLVL.

The gene calls are TRBV5-4 and TRBJ2-2; TRBD2 matches 12 bases. Germline V gene sequence: CDR1 SGHNT, CDR2 YYREEE (reference sequence). V shed 2 bases and J 7 bases; nucleotides not matched to a gene: 6. The CDR3 runs 16 residues. CDR3 region: CASSFSGTSGYGELFF. The CDR3 DNA follows: TGTGCCAGCAGCTTCTCCGGGACTAGCGGGTACGGGGAGCTGTTTTTT.

The gene calls are TRBV7-8 and TRBJ2-3, with 13 bases lining up with TRBD2. The ends lost 4 bases at V and 2 bases at J; junction bases unmatched: 3. Germline V gene sequence: CDR1 SGHVS, CDR2 FQNEAQ. The CDR3 runs 16 residues. The CDR3 sequence is CASSSGLAGYTDTQYF. Here the CDR3 DNA reads TGTGCCAGCAGCTCGGGACTAGCGGGGTACACAGATACGCAGTATTTT. The full variable domain, in which reference TRBV7-8 and TRBJ2-3 provide the parts outside the CDR3, is GAGVSQSPRYKVAKRGQDVALRCDPISGHVSLFWYQQALGQGPEFLTYFQNEAQLDKSGLPSDRFFAERPEGSVSTLKIQRTQQEDSAVYLCASSSGLAGYTDTQYFGPGTRLTVL.

This clone was detected only a few times. The CDR3 sequence: CASSWTPNEQFF. In DNA form, the CDR3 reads TGTGCCAGCAGCTGGACCCCTAATGAGCAGTTCTTC. The chain couples TRBV7-9 to TRBJ2-1; no reliable D call. Germline V lookup: CDR1 SEHNR, CDR2 FQNEAQ (reference sequence). The CDR3 sequence is 12 residues long. V lost 4 bases, J lost 7 bases, and 8 bases lay in between.

This sequence joins TRBV28 and TRBJ2-3; 7 bases match TRBD2. The CDR3 is 14 residues long. V shed 3 bases and J 1 base; nucleotides not matched to a gene: 1. Germline V CDR1 and CDR2: MDHEN, SYDVKM. The CDR3 region has the DNA TGTGCCAGCAGTTTCCGGGGGGGCACAGATACGCAGTATTTT. Translated: CASSFRGGTDTQYF. The full variable domain, completed using reference TRBV28 and TRBJ2-3, is DVKVTQSSRYLVKRTGEKVFLECVQDMDHENMFWYRQDPGLGLRLIYFSYDVKMKEKGDIPEGYSVSREKKERFSLILESASTNQTSMYLCASSFRGGTDTQYFGPGTRLTVL.

This chain joins TRBV29-1 and TRBJ2-7; tentatively, D is TRBD1 or TRBD2 (6 bases each). Germline-derived CDR1 and CDR2 are SQVTM and ANQGSEA. The length of the CDR3 is 14 residues. The V gene lost 4 bases and the J gene lost 5 bases, with 18 bases spanning the gap. The CDR3 is CSVVGAGGGNEQYF. The DNA for the CDR3 is TGCAGCGTTGTGGGAGCCGGGGGCGGGAACGAGCAGTACTTC.

This clone appeared once. The chain uses TRBV19 and TRBJ2-5; the D gene is possibly TRBD1 (7 bases). The CDR3 is 16 amino acids. The germline V gene has CDR1 LNHDA and CDR2 SQIVND (reference sequence). Between the trimmed V and J ends, which lost 2 bases and 4 bases, there was a span of 17 bases. CDR3 loop: CASSIHYRGGRETQYF. The CDR3 DNA follows: TGTGCCAGTAGTATACATTACAGGGGAGGCCGAGAGACCCAGTACTTC.

The chain joins TRBV6-1 to TRBJ1-1; possibly TRBD1 for D (5 bases). The CDR3 is 11 residues long. The V gene's germline CDR1 is MNHNS and CDR2 SASEGT. V was shortened by 2 bases and J by 10 bases, with 8 bases between the two germline ends. For the CDR3, the DNA is TGTGCCAGCAGTGAAAGGGGAGGAGCTTTCTTT. It is translated as CASSERGGAFF.

In its sample, this clone was seen a few times. This chain joins TRBV6-6 and TRBJ2-2; tentatively, D is TRBD1 (6 bases). Germline lookup yields CDR1 MNHNY and CDR2 SVGAGI (reference sequence). V dropped 11 bases and J dropped 1 base, with 11 bases sitting between them. This CDR3 has 13 residues. CDR3 nucleotide sequence: TGTGCCGCAGGGGCAATGAACACCGGGGAGCTGTTTTTT. This gives the protein CAAGAMNTGELFF.

This clone is medium-sized. This chain connects TRBV11-3 to TRBJ2-1; 10 bases fit TRBD2. CDR3 length: 15 amino acids. Germline CDR1 and CDR2: SGHNT and YENEEA. The V and J ends lost 2 bases and 5 bases, in that order; junction bases with no gene match: 3. The DNA for the CDR3 is TGTGCCAGCAGCTTACTAGCGGGGGTCAACAATGAGCAGTTCTTC. It yields the protein CASSLLAGVNNEQFF. Supplemented by reference TRBV11-3 and TRBJ2-1, the full variable domain reads EAGVVQSPRYKIIEKKQPVAFWCNPISGHNTLYWYLQNLGQGPELLIRYENEEAVDDSQLPKDRFSAERLKGVDSTLKIQPAELGDSAVYLCASSLLAGVNNEQFFGPGTRLTVL.

This chain links TRBV27 with TRBJ1-5; D call uncertain. Germline lookup yields CDR1 MNHEY and CDR2 SMNVEV (reference sequence). This CDR3 is 14 amino acids long. The germline V and J ends were trimmed by 5 bases and 0 bases, with 8 bases remaining between them. The CDR3 is CASSPLVSNQPQHF. Here the CDR3 DNA reads TGTGCCAGCAGTCCACTCGTTAGCAATCAGCCCCAGCATTTT.

In its sample, this clone was seen once. The V gene is TRBV30, the J gene TRBJ2-7, with D possibly TRBD2 on 6 matching bases. The germline CDR1 and CDR2 sequences are GTSNPN and SVGIG (reference sequence). The CDR3 is 11 amino acids. The CDR3 protein is CGAGSAYEQYF. The CDR3 nucleotides are TGTGGTGCGGGGTCCGCCTACGAGCAGTACTTC. Combining the CDR3 with reference TRBV30 and TRBJ2-7 gives the whole variable domain SQTIHQWPATLVQPVGSPLSLECTVEGTSNPNLYWYRQAAGRGLQLLFYSVGIGQISSEVPQNLSASRPQDRQFILSSKKLLLSDSGFYLCGAGSAYEQYFGPGTRLTVT.

V usage is TRBV19 and J usage is TRBJ2-5, with 7 bases lining up with TRBD2. CDR3 length: 15 residues. The trim removed 4 bases at V and 1 base at J, leaving 6 bases unmatched. The germline V gene has CDR1 LNHDA and CDR2 SQIVND (reference sequence). The CDR3 region is CASSRGLPLQETQYF. As DNA, the CDR3 is TGTGCCAGTAGTAGGGGACTACCGCTCCAAGAGACCCAGTACTTC. The full variable domain, completed using reference TRBV19 and TRBJ2-5, is DGGITQSPKYLFRKEGQNVTLSCEQNLNHDAMYWYRQDPGQGLRLIYYSQIVNDFQKGDIAEGYSVSREKKESFPLTVTSAQKNPTAFYLCASSRGLPLQETQYFGPGTRLLVL.

This clone occurred once. The CDR3, as DNA: TGTGCCAGCAGCCCGTCCGGGACTAGCGGCCCAGCTATTACGCAGTATTTT. Protein: CASSPSGTSGPAITQYF. The rearrangement joins TRBV9 to TRBJ2-3; the match to TRBD2 covers 11 bases. This CDR3 has 17 residues. J was trimmed by 8 bases and V by 4 bases; bases with no gene match: 15. The germline V gene encodes CDR1 SGDLS and CDR2 YYNGEE.

V is TRBV28 and J is TRBJ2-5; no firm D call. Trimming took 2 bases from V and 5 from J, leaving 3 bases between them. The germline V gene has CDR1 MDHEN and CDR2 SYDVKM. The CDR3 is 11 residues long. The CDR3 spells CASSLRETQYF. The CDR3 DNA follows: TGTGCCAGCAGTTTACGGGAGACCCAGTACTTC.

This clone qualifies as medium-sized. The chain links TRBV28 to TRBJ1-5, with TRBD1 matching 9 bases. Germline-derived CDR1 and CDR2 are MDHEN and SYDVKM. The J segment lost 6 bases and the V segment lost 1 base, leaving 4 bases of the junction unmatched. The CDR3 has 15 residues. CDR3 DNA: TGTGCCAGCAGTTTATCACAGGGGGCTGGTCAGCCCCAGCATTTT. Translating gives CASSLSQGAGQPQHF.

V gene TRBV5-1 combines with J gene TRBJ2-7; the D is unclear. This CDR3 is 12 amino acids long. The ends were cut back, 1 base at V and 5 bases at J, with 7 bases in the middle. Germline loops: CDR1 SGHRS, CDR2 YFSETQ. CDR3 coding DNA: TGCGCCAGCAGCTTGCGCGCGAACGAGCAGTACTTC. The encoded protein is CASSLRANEQYF.

The chain combines TRBV6-1 with TRBJ2-1, with a weak D call TRBD2 (5 bases). Trimming took 6 bases from V and 9 from J, leaving 9 bases between them. The CDR3 is 11 residues long. Germline V CDR1 and CDR2: MNHNS, SASEGT. CDR3 nucleotide sequence: TGTGCCAGCAGAATCGAGGGTGAGCAGTTCTTC. Translating gives CASRIEGEQFF.

The chain links TRBV6-5 to TRBJ1-1, with TRBD1 matching over 7 bases. With V trimmed by 6 bases and J by 2 bases, 9 bases remained unmatched. Germline CDR1 MNHEY, CDR2 SVGAGI. This CDR3 spans 15 amino acids. DNA of the CDR3: TGTGCCAGCAGATTCGGGACAGCGTATAACACTGAAGCTTTCTTT. As protein: CASRFGTAYNTEAFF.

The chain has TRBV9 and TRBJ2-7; 8 bases agree with TRBD2. Losses at the gene ends were 0 bases for V and 1 base for J; bases not matched to a gene: 6. Germline CDR1 is SGDLS and CDR2 is YYNGEE. This CDR3 is 16 amino acids long. The DNA of the CDR3 is TGTGCCAGCAGCGTAGGGCCGGGACTAGGTTCCTACGAGCAGTACTTC. Its translation is CASSVGPGLGSYEQYF. Variable domain in full (rest from reference TRBV9 and TRBJ2-7): DSGVTQTPKHLITATGQRVTLRCSPRSGDLSVYWYQQSLDQGLQFLIQYYNGEERAKGNILERFSAQQFPDLHSELNLSSLELGDSALYFCASSVGPGLGSYEQYFGPGTRLTVT.